Following are 14 T cell receptor beta chains from one sample sequenced in a study of multiple sclerosis patients with progressive multifocal leukoencephalopathy. Some clones are missing from TCRdb's copy, which holds only in-frame ones; the method was immunoSEQ multiplex PCR. Here the sample spans more than 30,000 clones, 87% being singletons. The time point is: time of PML onset. Specimen: PBMCs, collected from a patient treated with natalizumab. Receptor source: a woman aged 40 to 49 with progressive multifocal leukoencephalopathy.

This clone came up once. The rearrangement joins TRBV19 to TRBJ2-3, with D possibly being TRBD2 (6 bases). The germline V gene has CDR1 LNHDA and CDR2 SQIVND (reference sequence). Deletions cut 3 bases from V and 2 bases from J, with 12 bases between. The CDR3 totals 15 residues. This chain's CDR3 is CASSIRDFFTDTQYF. The DNA of the CDR3 is TGTGCCAGTAGTATCCGGGACTTCTTCACAGATACGCAGTATTTT.

The rearrangement uses TRBV5-6 and TRBJ1-6; 7 bases line up with TRBD1. V trimming: 5 bases; J trimming: 6 bases; junction bases outside the gene matches: 8. The CDR3 runs 15 residues. Germline CDR1 SGHDT, CDR2 YYEEEE. The CDR3 bases are TGTGCCAGCAGGGAGACAGGGACCTTTAATTCACCCCTCCACTTT. Translation gives CASRETGTFNSPLHF.

J is TRBJ2-2 and V is TRBV29-1, with a weak D call TRBD1 (6 bases). The CDR3 has 15 amino acids. The V gene lost 6 bases and the J gene lost 3 bases, with 17 bases spanning the gap. Germline V gives CDR1 SQVTM, CDR2 ANQGSEA. CDR3 nucleotides: TGCAGCGTCGGGCGAGGGGGATCGGACACCGGGGAGCTGTTTTTT. It codes for CSVGRGGSDTGELFF.

This clone has just a few counts. The chain uses TRBV6-1 and TRBJ1-4; 7 bases line up with TRBD1. Germline CDR1 is MNHNS and CDR2 is SASEGT. Trimming removed 8 bases from V and 6 bases from J; junction bases left unmatched: 9. The CDR3 length is 14 residues. The CDR3 here is CASCDRELYEKLFF. The CDR3, as DNA: TGTGCCAGCTGCGACAGGGAATTATATGAAAAACTGTTTTTT.

This sequence joins TRBV11-3 and TRBJ2-3; D is uncertain. This CDR3 comprises 11 residues. Per germline, CDR1 SGHNT and CDR2 YENEEA. The ends were cut back, 4 bases at V and 8 bases at J, with 7 bases in the middle. The CDR3 protein is CASSSAITQYF. CDR3 bases: TGTGCCAGCAGCTCCGCCATTACGCAGTATTTT.

Regarding this clone: The junction departs from the called germline gene at one end, perhaps through a read error. The chain employs TRBV7-2 and TRBJ2-7, with D possibly matching TRBD2 (6 bases). CDR3 length equals 15 residues. The germline V gene encodes CDR1 SGHTA and CDR2 FQGNSA. The CDR3 loop reads CASSLARAVSYEQYF. CDR3 nucleotides: TGTGCCAGCAGCCTAGCGCGAGCGGTCTCCTACGAGCAGTACTTC.

The rearrangement links TRBV4-2 to TRBJ2-1, with 7 bases matching TRBD2. Germline V gene lookup returns CDR1 LGHNA and CDR2 YNFKEQ. After removal of 2 bases from V and 5 bases from J, the junction contained 12 bases not matched to a gene. The CDR3 runs to 17 residues. The CDR3 region is CASSQPTAGTYDNEQFF. The CDR3 nucleotides read TGTGCCAGCAGCCAACCTACAGCGGGGACTTACGACAATGAGCAGTTCTTC.

This chain links TRBV4-2 with TRBJ2-1, with TRBD2 matching 8 bases. The germline V gene encodes CDR1 LGHNA and CDR2 YNFKEQ. V shed 1 base and J 4 bases; nucleotides not matched to a gene: 3. CDR3 size: 15 residues. In DNA, the CDR3 is TGTGCCAGCAGCCAAGCTAGCGGGTTATACAATGAGCAGTTCTTC. Its translation is CASSQASGLYNEQFF.

This chain links TRBV4-2 with TRBJ2-7, with 8 bases matching TRBD2. The CDR3 loop spans 15 amino acids. V dropped 4 bases and J dropped 3; count of bases not matched to a gene: 8. CDR1 is LGHNA, CDR2 YNFKEQ, per germline. The CDR3 DNA reads as TGTGCCAGCAGCCCCAGAGAGCGGGAGTTCTACGAGCAGTACTTC. Its translation is CASSPREREFYEQYF.

This chain connects TRBV7-9 to TRBJ1-1; D is unclear. V shed 8 bases and J shed 7 bases, with 11 bases lying between them. Germline lookup yields CDR1 SEHNR and CDR2 FQNEAQ (reference sequence). The CDR3 totals 11 residues. The CDR3 DNA is TGTGCCAGCCGCAGGCATCTTGAAGCTTTCTTT. It encodes CASRRHLEAFF.

This rearrangement joins TRBV28 to TRBJ2-1; D is unclear. The CDR3 length is 13 residues. Germline assignment: CDR1 MDHEN and CDR2 SYDVKM. Trimming pared 3 bases from V and 8 bases from J, leaving 11 bases between. CDR3 in amino acids: CASSFGLADEQFF. The CDR3 nucleotides read TGTGCCAGCAGTTTCGGTCTGGCGGATGAGCAGTTCTTC.

The gene calls are TRBV29-1 and TRBJ1-1; a weak D match, TRBD1 (5 bases). The V gene's germline CDR1 is SQVTM and CDR2 ANQGSEA. V was cut by 6 bases and J by 1 base, with 9 bases left in between. There are 12 residues in the CDR3. CDR3 amino acids: CSVHTGNTEAFF. CDR3 DNA: TGCAGCGTCCACACAGGGAACACTGAAGCTTTCTTT.

This clone was recorded a few times. The V gene is TRBV7-9, the J gene TRBJ2-2, with 8 bases lining up with TRBD2. The CDR3 consists of 16 residues. Germline-derived CDR1 and CDR2 are SEHNR and FQNEAQ (reference sequence). J was trimmed by 1 base and V by 5 bases; bases with no gene match: 6. This CDR3 reads CASSADGTRNTGELFF. The CDR3 nucleotides are TGTGCCAGCAGCGCTGACGGGACTAGGAACACCGGGGAGCTGTTTTTT.

The gene calls are TRBV5-1 and TRBJ2-2; D uncertain. V lost 0 bases and J 7 bases, leaving 10 bases between the germline ends. This CDR3 contains 14 residues. The germline gives CDR1 SGHRS, CDR2 YFSETQ. CDR3 bases: TGCGCCAGCAGCTTGGAAGGATCCTACGGGGAGCTGTTTTTT. It codes for CASSLEGSYGELFF.